One sample yielded the 29 T cell receptor beta chains listed below, sequenced in a study of cytomegalovirus exposure and HLA in healthy donors. Both 60 Vbeta primers and 13 Jbeta primers went into the PCR. The data were produced by immunoSEQ multiplex PCR, yet TCRdb's version contains in-frame clones alone and is incomplete. This table holds tens of thousands of clones, more than 65% found once. Sequences were obtained from PBMCs. All receptors come from a man aged 25 to 40 in good health and CMV-seronegative.

This clone came up a few times. J is TRBJ1-2 and V is TRBV7-2, with 9 bases matching TRBD1. Germline loops: CDR1 SGHTA, CDR2 FQGNSA. Trimming cost V 6 bases and J 4 bases; bases outside gene matches: 12. The CDR3 runs 16 residues. This chain's CDR3 is CASSIATGGYVYGYTF. Written as DNA, the CDR3 is TGTGCCAGCAGTATAGCAACAGGGGGCTATGTCTATGGCTACACCTTC.

CDR3 region: CASSPDRQNTEAFF. In DNA form, the CDR3 reads TGTGCCAGCAGTCCAGACAGGCAGAACACTGAAGCTTTCTTT. The V and J genes are TRBV6-1 and TRBJ1-1; tentatively, D is TRBD1 (6 bases). The V gene lost 5 bases and the J gene lost 1 base, with 11 bases spanning the gap. Germline V gene sequence: CDR1 MNHNS, CDR2 SASEGT. The CDR3 is 14 residues long.

The V gene is TRBV5-6, the J gene TRBJ2-7, with D perhaps TRBD1 (5 bases). The V gene lost 8 bases and the J gene lost 2 bases, with 17 bases spanning the gap. Germline-derived CDR1 and CDR2 are SGHDT and YYEEEE. This CDR3 is 14 amino acids long. Here the CDR3 reads CASCRALWAYEQYF. In DNA form, the CDR3 reads TGTGCCAGTTGCAGGGCGCTTTGGGCCTACGAGCAGTACTTC.

The chain couples TRBV14 to TRBJ1-6, with D tentatively TRBD1 (6 bases). This CDR3 has 14 residues. Germline loops: CDR1 SGHDN, CDR2 FVKESK. V dropped 4 bases and J dropped 9 bases, with 13 bases sitting between them. CDR3 in DNA: TGTGCCAGCAGCCTAGGACAGAGCCTTTCACCCCTCCACTTT. It is translated as CASSLGQSLSPLHF.

The chain uses TRBV5-1 and TRBJ2-1; 8 bases match TRBD2. The ends lost 1 base at V and 3 bases at J; junction bases unmatched: 6. The germline CDR1 and CDR2 sequences are SGHRS and YFSETQ. The CDR3 length is 16 residues. The CDR3 is CASSLLPAGDYNEQFF. The CDR3, as DNA: TGCGCCAGCAGCTTGCTCCCAGCGGGGGACTACAATGAGCAGTTCTTC.

The V call is TRBV5-6, the J call TRBJ1-1; D is unresolved. The CDR3 is made up of 15 amino acids. Germline V gene lookup returns CDR1 SGHDT and CDR2 YYEEEE. Trimming stripped 1 base from V and 3 bases from J, with 13 bases between. The CDR3 DNA is TGTGCCAGCAGCTTGTGGAGGAATAGTGACACTGAAGCTTTCTTT. It yields the protein CASSLWRNSDTEAFF.

As DNA, the CDR3 is TGTGCCAGCAGTTTTAACGGGTACAATGAGCAGTTCTTC. Translated, it gives CASSFNGYNEQFF. The genes are TRBV27 and TRBJ2-1; no clear D. The CDR3 spans 13 residues. V lost 3 bases, J lost 4 bases, and 7 bases lay in between. The germline V gene encodes CDR1 MNHEY and CDR2 SMNVEV (reference sequence).

The chain couples TRBV7-6 to TRBJ1-1; D remains unclear. From germline, CDR1 is SGHVS and CDR2 FNYEAQ. The CDR3 runs 16 residues. The V end lost 1 base, the J end lost 0 bases, and 12 bases lay between the germline ends. In DNA form, the CDR3 reads TGTGCCAGCAGCTTAGATCAAGGAGGCCTGAACACTGAAGCTTTCTTT. This encodes CASSLDQGGLNTEAFF.

The chain links TRBV27 to TRBJ2-7; 7 bases are a match to TRBD1. Germline lookup yields CDR1 MNHEY and CDR2 SMNVEV (reference sequence). There are 14 residues in the CDR3. J lost 3 bases, V lost 4 bases, and 6 bases had no gene match. This CDR3 reads CASSSTGVYYEQYF. DNA of the CDR3: TGTGCCAGCAGTTCAACAGGGGTCTACTACGAGCAGTACTTC.

The chain employs TRBV28 and TRBJ1-2, with a tentative D call TRBD1 (6 bases). Looked up from germline, CDR1 is MDHEN and CDR2 is SYDVKM. V shed 5 bases and J shed 4 bases, with 17 bases lying between them. This CDR3 contains 15 residues. The CDR3 nucleotides read TGTGCCAGCAGTCCTCAGGGGAGTCTGTTCTATGGCTACACCTTC. It yields the protein CASSPQGSLFYGYTF.

The gene calls are TRBV5-1 and TRBJ1-4; maybe TRBD1 (6 bases). The CDR3 contains 14 residues. V shed 4 bases and J shed 6 bases, with 13 bases lying between them. Germline V gene lookup returns CDR1 SGHRS and CDR2 YFSETQ. The CDR3 DNA sequence: TGCGCCAGCAGCCTACAGGGTAATGATGAAAAACTGTTTTTT. It codes for CASSLQGNDEKLFF.

This clone has more than one count but fewer than ten. This chain uses TRBV27 with TRBJ1-2; 10 bases map to TRBD1. Per germline, CDR1 MNHEY and CDR2 SMNVEV (reference sequence). The CDR3 contains 14 residues. Germline trimming cut 6 bases from V and 11 bases from J; bases unmatched to any gene: 12. In DNA, the CDR3 is TGTGCCAGCAGGGGTTTGGGGACAGGGGATCATTACACCTTC. Amino acids: CASRGLGTGDHYTF.

This chain joins TRBV6-1 and TRBJ1-2; D remains ambiguous. The V end was cut by 7 bases, the J end by 0 bases, with 9 bases between. Germline V gene sequence: CDR1 MNHNS, CDR2 SASEGT. This CDR3 spans 13 amino acids. In nucleotides, the CDR3 is TGTGCCAGCAAGCGGCAGACTAACTATGGCTACACCTTC. Protein product: CASKRQTNYGYTF.

The rearrangement links TRBV5-1 to TRBJ1-1, with 11 bases lining up with TRBD1. The germline gives CDR1 SGHRS, CDR2 YFSETQ. Trimming cost V 5 bases and J 2 bases; bases outside gene matches: 11. This CDR3 region has 17 residues. CDR3 residues: CASRNGQGAFANTEAFF. The CDR3 DNA follows: TGCGCCAGCAGAAATGGACAGGGGGCCTTCGCCAACACTGAAGCTTTCTTT.

V and J are TRBV28 and TRBJ2-7, with 8 bases aligning to TRBD2. J lost 3 bases, V lost 3 bases, and 7 bases had no gene match. Germline V gene lookup returns CDR1 MDHEN and CDR2 SYDVKM. This CDR3 is built from 15 residues. CDR3 amino acids: CASSLFAGGGYEQYF. The CDR3 DNA sequence: TGTGCCAGCAGTTTGTTTGCGGGGGGCGGCTACGAGCAGTACTTC.

The chain carries TRBV5-1 and TRBJ2-5, with TRBD1 matching 7 bases. V shed 2 bases, J shed 2 bases, and the junction held 9 bases outside the gene matches. This CDR3 is 16 amino acids long. Germline V gene data show CDR1 as SGHRS and CDR2 as YFSETQ. The CDR3 sequence: CASSFKGTVYQETQYF. In DNA form, the CDR3 reads TGCGCCAGCAGCTTTAAAGGGACAGTCTATCAAGAGACCCAGTACTTC.

The chain recombines TRBV4-3 with TRBJ1-4; tentative D call: TRBD1 (5 bases). The germline V gene has CDR1 LGHNA and CDR2 YSLEER. The CDR3 extends over 16 amino acids. The germline V and J ends were trimmed by 1 base and 8 bases, with 17 bases remaining between them. CDR3 in DNA: TGCGCCAGCAGCCAAGCCTCCGGTAGGGAGGGGGAAAAACTGTTTTTT. As protein: CASSQASGREGEKLFF.

This clone was seen more than once but under ten times. The gene calls are TRBV7-2 and TRBJ2-7; weak D call: TRBD1 (6 bases). The V gene's germline CDR1 is SGHTA and CDR2 FQGNSA. This CDR3 has 17 residues. V dropped 10 bases and J dropped 0 bases, with 25 bases sitting between them. The chain's CDR3 is CAITPLKQGYSSYEQYV. CDR3 DNA sequence: TGTGCCATCACGCCCCTAAAACAGGGATACTCCTCCTACGAGCAGTACGTC.

This clone was seen a few times. The gene calls are TRBV29-1 and TRBJ2-3; D perhaps matches TRBD1 (6 bases). V lost 6 bases to trimming and J lost 2 bases, with 12 bases between them. CDR1 and CDR2 (germline): SQVTM, ANQGSEA. The CDR3 runs 13 residues. The CDR3 here is CSVRGIHTDTQYF. Written as DNA, the CDR3 is TGCAGCGTGAGGGGGATCCACACAGATACGCAGTATTTT.

V and J are TRBV4-1 and TRBJ1-1, with D possibly TRBD1 on 6 matching bases. CDR3 length equals 14 residues. CDR1 and CDR2 from the germline V gene are MGHRA and YSYEKL. V was clipped by 1 base and J by 4 bases, with 10 bases between them. CDR3 DNA sequence: TGCGCCAGCAGCCAAGGAGGGGGGGGCACTGAAGCTTTCTTT. Amino acids: CASSQGGGGTEAFF.

The sample holds a few counts of this clone. The chain combines TRBV6-5 with TRBJ1-1, with a tentative D call TRBD1 (5 bases). Deletions cut 2 bases from V and 3 bases from J, with 10 bases between. CDR3 length: 14 residues. Germline lookup yields CDR1 MNHEY and CDR2 SVGAGI. CDR3 nucleotides: TGTGCCAGCAGTTACAGGGGTGGGGACACTGAAGCTTTCTTT. Amino acids: CASSYRGGDTEAFF.

Here the CDR3 DNA reads TGTGCCAGCAGCACAGGATCACCAATCTATGGCTACACCTTC. Protein: CASSTGSPIYGYTF. The gene calls are TRBV5-6 and TRBJ1-2; D may be TRBD1 (5 bases). Trimming stripped 4 bases from V and 4 bases from J, with 14 bases between. CDR1 is SGHDT, CDR2 YYEEEE, per germline. This CDR3 spans 14 amino acids.

This chain connects TRBV2 to TRBJ2-5; D unclear. Per germline, CDR1 SNHLY and CDR2 FYNNEI. CDR3 length: 15 amino acids. V lost 1 base to trimming and J lost 2 bases, with 11 bases between them. CDR3 sequence reads: CASSEELADQETQYF. As DNA, the CDR3 is TGTGCCAGCAGTGAAGAGTTGGCGGATCAAGAGACCCAGTACTTC.

This clone was counted between two and nine times. The chain uses TRBV7-9 and TRBJ1-1, with 10 bases identical to TRBD1. J gave up 3 bases and V 4 bases, and 8 bases lay outside the gene matches. There are 16 residues in the CDR3. Germline V gives CDR1 SEHNR, CDR2 FQNEAQ (reference sequence). CDR3 region: CASSSGQGVRYTEAFF. The CDR3 DNA follows: TGTGCCAGCAGCTCCGGACAGGGGGTAAGGTACACTGAAGCTTTCTTT.

J is TRBJ2-5 and V is TRBV6-1; 8 nucleotides match TRBD1. The junction had 1 base not matched to a gene; V was cut back by 5 bases and J by 2 bases. Germline lookup yields CDR1 MNHNS and CDR2 SASEGT. This CDR3 comprises 13 residues. The CDR3 reads CASSRQGQETQYF. CDR3 DNA sequence: TGTGCCAGCAGTCGACAGGGGCAAGAGACCCAGTACTTC.

V usage is TRBV5-6 and J usage is TRBJ2-1; 8 bases map to TRBD1. Germline V lookup: CDR1 SGHDT, CDR2 YYEEEE. The V segment lost 4 bases and the J segment 3 bases; nucleotides outside the gene matches: 6. The length of the CDR3 is 15 residues. The CDR3 region has the DNA TGTGCCAGCAGCGGGGGACAGGTGGACTACAATGAGCAGTTCTTC. It is translated as CASSGGQVDYNEQFF. The entire variable domain, with the rest obtained from reference TRBV5-6 and TRBJ2-1, is as follows: DAGVTQSPTHLIKTRGQQVTLRCSPKSGHDTVSWYQQALGQGPQFIFQYYEEEERQRGNFPDRFSGHQFPNYSSELNVNALLLGDSALYLCASSGGQVDYNEQFFGPGTRLTVL.

This clone was detected a few times. V is TRBV19 and J is TRBJ1-2, with TRBD1 matching over 8 bases. V lost 6 bases to trimming and J lost 4 bases; unmatched junction nucleotides: 10. The CDR3 is 15 amino acids. Germline V gene sequence: CDR1 LNHDA, CDR2 SQIVND (reference sequence). CDR3 loop: CASSPPGQVFYGYTF. In nucleotides, the CDR3 is TGTGCCAGTAGCCCTCCGGGACAGGTTTTCTATGGCTACACCTTC.

The chain links TRBV30 to TRBJ1-1; tentative D call: TRBD1 (6 bases). Trimming pared 5 bases from V and 2 bases from J, leaving 12 bases between. Germline CDR1 reads GTSNPN; CDR2 reads SVGIG (reference sequence). The CDR3 is 13 residues long. CDR3 DNA sequence: TGTGCCTGGTGTAGGACAGTCAACACTGAAGCTTTCTTT. Translating gives CAWCRTVNTEAFF.

This clone came up once. The rearrangement joins TRBV13 to TRBJ1-1, with 10 positions matching TRBD1. Germline V CDR1 and CDR2: PRHDT, FYEKMQ (reference sequence). This CDR3 is built from 21 residues. V lost 6 bases and J lost 1; bases outside the gene matches: 23. The CDR3 is CASSITPPGQGPPWENTEAFF. The CDR3 bases are TGTGCCAGCAGTATTACCCCCCCGGGACAGGGGCCCCCTTGGGAGAACACTGAAGCTTTCTTT.